This TCR beta chain was recovered during a study of shared clonotypes between healthy human individuals. This clone was detected a few times. The CDR3 is made up of 12 amino acids. V was clipped by 8 bases and J by 6 bases, with 14 bases between them. In germline, CDR1 is MNHEY, CDR2 SMNVEV (reference sequence). Once extracted for a subset, genomic DNA was divided evenly among several immunoSEQ plates. TCRdb's copy holds only in-frame clones and misses some; the assay was immunoSEQ multiplex PCR. Counted here are some 1 million clones, 65% to 80% occurring once; the ten biggest clones make up approximately 1.5%.

This receptor was taken from a man aged 18 to 29 in good health. This chain uses TRBV27 with TRBJ2-7, with no clear D. Sequenced: memory CD4+ T cells sorted from blood. Subset noted: CD45RA-negative fraction. Written as DNA, the CDR3 is TGTGCCAGCGCCTCCCACCCGACCGAGCAGTACTTC. It encodes CASASHPTEQYF.